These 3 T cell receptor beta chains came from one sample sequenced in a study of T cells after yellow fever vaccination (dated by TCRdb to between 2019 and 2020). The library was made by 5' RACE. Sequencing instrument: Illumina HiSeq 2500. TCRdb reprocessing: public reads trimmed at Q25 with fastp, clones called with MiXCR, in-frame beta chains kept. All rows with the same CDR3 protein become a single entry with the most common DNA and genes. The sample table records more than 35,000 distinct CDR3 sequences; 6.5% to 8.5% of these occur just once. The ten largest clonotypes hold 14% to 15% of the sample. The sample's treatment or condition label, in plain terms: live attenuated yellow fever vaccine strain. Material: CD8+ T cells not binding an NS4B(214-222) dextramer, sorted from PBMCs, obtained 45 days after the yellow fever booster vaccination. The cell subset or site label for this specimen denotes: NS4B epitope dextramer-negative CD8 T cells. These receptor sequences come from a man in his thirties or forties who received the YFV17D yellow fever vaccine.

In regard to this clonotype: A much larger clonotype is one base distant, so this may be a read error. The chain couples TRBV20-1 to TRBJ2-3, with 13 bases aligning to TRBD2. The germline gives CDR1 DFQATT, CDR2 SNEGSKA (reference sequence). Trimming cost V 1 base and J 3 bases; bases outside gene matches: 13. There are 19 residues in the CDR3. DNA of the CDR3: TGCAGTGCTAGAGCCTACAAACTAGCGGGAGGGCCGGTTACAGATACGCAGTATTTT. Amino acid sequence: CSARAYKLAGGPVTDTQYF.

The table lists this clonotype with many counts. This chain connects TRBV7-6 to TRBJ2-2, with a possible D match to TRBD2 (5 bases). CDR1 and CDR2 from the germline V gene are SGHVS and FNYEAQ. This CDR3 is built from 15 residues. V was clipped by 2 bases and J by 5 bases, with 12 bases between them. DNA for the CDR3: TGTGCCAGCAGCTTAACCGGGGTGGGGACCGGGGAGCTGTTTTTT. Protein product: CASSLTGVGTGELFF.

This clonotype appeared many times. The CDR3 DNA follows: TGTGCCAGCAGCTCCTTGGGGGGAAGCTACGAGCAGTACTTC. This sequence encodes CASSSLGGSYEQYF. The gene calls are TRBV7-2 and TRBJ2-7, with a tentative D call TRBD2 (6 bases). The V gene lost 4 bases and the J gene lost 3 bases, with 13 bases spanning the gap. Germline V CDR1 and CDR2: SGHTA, FQGNSA. The CDR3 consists of 14 residues.